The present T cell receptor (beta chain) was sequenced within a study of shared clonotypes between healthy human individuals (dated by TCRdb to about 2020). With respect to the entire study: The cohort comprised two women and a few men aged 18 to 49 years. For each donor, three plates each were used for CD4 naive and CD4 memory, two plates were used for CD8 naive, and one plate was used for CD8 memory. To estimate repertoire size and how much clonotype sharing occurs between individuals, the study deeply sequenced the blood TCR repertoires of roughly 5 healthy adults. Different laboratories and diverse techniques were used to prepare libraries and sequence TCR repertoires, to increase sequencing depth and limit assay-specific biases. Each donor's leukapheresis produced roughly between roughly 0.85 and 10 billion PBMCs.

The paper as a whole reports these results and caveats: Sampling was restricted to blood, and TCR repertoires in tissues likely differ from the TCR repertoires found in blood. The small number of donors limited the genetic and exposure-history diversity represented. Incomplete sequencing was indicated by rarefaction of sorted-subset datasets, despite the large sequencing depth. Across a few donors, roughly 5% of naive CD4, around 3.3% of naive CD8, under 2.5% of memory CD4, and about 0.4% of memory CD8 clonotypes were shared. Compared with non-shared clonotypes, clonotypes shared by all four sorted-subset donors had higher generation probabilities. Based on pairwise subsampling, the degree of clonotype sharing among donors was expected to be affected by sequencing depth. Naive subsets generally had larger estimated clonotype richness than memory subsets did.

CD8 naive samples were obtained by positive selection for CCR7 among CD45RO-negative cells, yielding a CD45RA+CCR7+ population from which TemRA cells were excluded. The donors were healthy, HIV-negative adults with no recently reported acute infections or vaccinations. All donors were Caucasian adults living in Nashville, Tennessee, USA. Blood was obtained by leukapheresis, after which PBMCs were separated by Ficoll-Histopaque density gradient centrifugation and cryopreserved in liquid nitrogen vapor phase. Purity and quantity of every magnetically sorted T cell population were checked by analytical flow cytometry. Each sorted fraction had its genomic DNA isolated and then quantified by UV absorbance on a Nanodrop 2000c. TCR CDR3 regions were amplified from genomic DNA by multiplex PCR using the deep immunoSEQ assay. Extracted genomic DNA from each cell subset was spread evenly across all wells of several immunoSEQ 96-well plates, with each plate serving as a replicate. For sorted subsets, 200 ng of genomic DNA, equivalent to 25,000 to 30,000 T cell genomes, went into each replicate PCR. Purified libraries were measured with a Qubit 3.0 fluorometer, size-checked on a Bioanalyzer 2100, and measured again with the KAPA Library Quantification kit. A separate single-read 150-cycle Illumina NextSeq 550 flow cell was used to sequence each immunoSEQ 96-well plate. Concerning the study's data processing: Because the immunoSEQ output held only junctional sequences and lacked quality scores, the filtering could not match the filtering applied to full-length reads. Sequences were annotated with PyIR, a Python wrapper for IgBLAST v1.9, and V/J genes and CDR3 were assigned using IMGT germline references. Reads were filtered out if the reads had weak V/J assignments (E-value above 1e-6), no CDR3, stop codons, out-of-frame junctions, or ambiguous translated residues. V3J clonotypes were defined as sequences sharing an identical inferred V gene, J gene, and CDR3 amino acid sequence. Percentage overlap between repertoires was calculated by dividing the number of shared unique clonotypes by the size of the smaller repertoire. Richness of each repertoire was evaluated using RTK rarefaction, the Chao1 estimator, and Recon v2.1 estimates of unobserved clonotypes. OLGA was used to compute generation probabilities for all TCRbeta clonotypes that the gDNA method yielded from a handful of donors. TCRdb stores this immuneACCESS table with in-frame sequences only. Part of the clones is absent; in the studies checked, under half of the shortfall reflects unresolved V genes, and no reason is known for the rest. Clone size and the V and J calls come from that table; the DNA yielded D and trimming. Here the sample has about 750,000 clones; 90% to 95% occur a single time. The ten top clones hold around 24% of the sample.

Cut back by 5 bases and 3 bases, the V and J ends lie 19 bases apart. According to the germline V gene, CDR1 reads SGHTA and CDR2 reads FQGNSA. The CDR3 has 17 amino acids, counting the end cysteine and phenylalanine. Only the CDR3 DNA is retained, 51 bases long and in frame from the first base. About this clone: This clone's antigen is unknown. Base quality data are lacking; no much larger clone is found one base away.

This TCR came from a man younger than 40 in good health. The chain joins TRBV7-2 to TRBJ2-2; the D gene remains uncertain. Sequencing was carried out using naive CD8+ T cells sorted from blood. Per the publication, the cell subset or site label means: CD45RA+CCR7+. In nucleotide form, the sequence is TGTGCCAGCAGCCGCCCACGGCGACGAGACGACACCGGGGAGCTGTTTTTT. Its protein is CASSRPRRRDDTGELFF.